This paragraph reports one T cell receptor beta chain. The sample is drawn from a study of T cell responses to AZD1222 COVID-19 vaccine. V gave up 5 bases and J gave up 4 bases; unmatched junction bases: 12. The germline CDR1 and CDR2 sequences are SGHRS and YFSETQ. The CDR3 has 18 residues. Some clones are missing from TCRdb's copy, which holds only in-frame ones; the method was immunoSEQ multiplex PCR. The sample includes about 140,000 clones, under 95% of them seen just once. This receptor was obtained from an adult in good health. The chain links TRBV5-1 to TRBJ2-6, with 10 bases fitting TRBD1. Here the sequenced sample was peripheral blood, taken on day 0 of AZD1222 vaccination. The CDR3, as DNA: TGCGCCAGCAGTCCTGGGACAGGGGTTTCCTTGGGGGCCAACGTCCTGACTTTC. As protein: CASSPGTGVSLGANVLTF.